This T cell receptor (beta chain) stems from a study of blood T cell repertoires in COVID-19. The overall study: There were acute and convalescent COVID-19 samples, and they came from the United States, Italy and Spain. The cDNA or gDNA used as material had been derived from T cells, B-cell-depleted T cells, or PBMCs.

Study processing details: How many nucleated cells were present was estimated from reference gene primer amplification. Sequencing used immunoSEQ multiplex PCR; TCRdb keeps in-frame clones, though not all of them. V and J calls and clone size are those listed in that table; D and trimming were worked out from the DNA. This sample has over 85,000 clones, with 70% to 90% found just once. The sample taken for sequencing was peripheral blood. This sequence originates from a woman in her 70s with acute or convalescent COVID-19.

The CDR3 loop is CASTNPGGYGELFF. Here the CDR3 DNA reads TGTGCCAGCACCAATCCAGGGGGCTACGGGGAGCTGTTTTTT. The gene calls are TRBV6-5 and TRBJ2-2; 8 nucleotides match TRBD1. Per the germline V gene, CDR1 is MNHEY and CDR2 is SVGAGI. Trimming took 7 bases from V and 7 from J; bases not matched to a gene: 8. The CDR3 extends over 14 amino acids.